These T cell receptor beta chains were read from a single sample in a study of regulatory T cells in long-lasting Graves disease. TCRdb re-analysed the multiplex PCR reads in MiXCR, keeping a single row per CDR3 protein. The repertoire holds around 420,000 distinct CDR3 sequences, approximately 16% seen once, with approximately 7.6% in the top ten. These same records also appear under a second study, on T cells in Graves' hyperthyroidism and ophthalmopathy.

The input for sequencing was peripheral blood mononuclear cells (PBMCs), taken at new diagnosis, from a patient treated with antithyroid drugs. The origin of the receptors is a woman in her thirties or forties with Graves disease. Both conserved end residues are part of each CDR3. D genes are given only for firm matches. Expanded clones are given a class, and other clones once, few, many or no size at all.

D: .; size: many; V: TRBV28; J: TRBJ2-5; DNA: TGTGCCAGCAAAACTAGTGTTGAGACCCAGTACTTC; CDR3: CASKTSVETQYF
D: .; size: .; V: TRBV6-1; J: TRBJ1-1; DNA: TGTGCCAGCAGTGAGTGGACCACTGAAGCTTTCTTT; CDR3: CASSEWTTEAFF
D: TRBD1; size: many; V: TRBV5-1; J: TRBJ2-7; DNA: TGCGCCAGCAGCTTGGAAGGGGACAGGGACCTTGACGAGCAGTACTTC; CDR3: CASSLEGDRDLDEQYF
D: TRBD1; size: many; V: TRBV7-2; J: TRBJ2-3; DNA: TGTGCCAGCAGCGAACAGGGGAAGGTCGATACGCAGTATTTT; CDR3: CASSEQGKVDTQYF
D: .; size: many; V: TRBV28; J: TRBJ2-3; DNA: TGTGCCAGCAGATCACTAGCAAAAGAGAGGGATACGCAGTATTTT; CDR3: CASRSLAKERDTQYF
D: .; size: many; V: TRBV27; J: TRBJ2-4; DNA: TGTGCCAGCAGCCTCGGATCTGGGGGAGACATTCAGTACTTC; CDR3: CASSLGSGGDIQYF
D: TRBD1; size: .; V: TRBV9; J: TRBJ2-1; DNA: TGTGCCAGCAGCCCAGGCACCGGGACAGGGGCCCACAATGAGCAGTTCTTC; CDR3: CASSPGTGTGAHNEQFF
D: .; size: many; V: TRBV30; J: TRBJ2-7; DNA: TGTGCCTGGAGTGGATCTGGGGTCGAGCAGTACTTC; CDR3: CAWSGSGVEQYF
D: TRBD1; size: many; V: TRBV10-3; J: TRBJ2-7; DNA: TGTGCCATCAGTCGGGACAGGGAGGCCGAGCAGTACTTC; CDR3: CAISRDREAEQYF
D: .; size: many; V: TRBV18; J: TRBJ1-4; DNA: TGTGCCAGCTCACCACCGTCAGGGGAGGAAAAACTGTTTTTT; CDR3: CASSPPSGEEKLFF
D: TRBD2; size: many; V: TRBV11-2; J: TRBJ2-3; DNA: TGTGCCAGCAGCTTAGTAAGAGGCCGACTAGCGGGAGTAACAGATACGCAGTATTTT; CDR3: CASSLVRGRLAGVTDTQYF
D: .; size: few; V: TRBV19; J: TRBJ1-5; DNA: TGTGCCAGTAGTATGCAGGTTGATCAGCCCCAGCATTTT; CDR3: CASSMQVDQPQHF
D: .; size: .; V: TRBV19; J: TRBJ1-1; DNA: TGTGCCACCTCCCCTCAGGGTAACACTGAAGCTTTCTTT; CDR3: CATSPQGNTEAFF
D: TRBD2; size: few; V: TRBV11-2; J: TRBJ2-1; DNA: TGTGCCAGCACCCCTTCTAGCGGCTCCTACAATGAGCAGTTCTTC; CDR3: CASTPSSGSYNEQFF
D: TRBD1; size: .; V: TRBV10-3; J: TRBJ2-1; DNA: TGTGCCATCAGTGAGGGGGACAGGGCGTACAATGAGCAGTTCTTC; CDR3: CAISEGDRAYNEQFF
D: .; size: many; V: TRBV18; J: TRBJ1-2; DNA: TGTGCCAGCTCACCCACTTACAGGGTTAGGGACTATGGCTACACCTTC; CDR3: CASSPTYRVRDYGYTF
D: .; size: .; V: TRBV5-4; J: TRBJ2-1; DNA: TGTGCCAGCAGCTTAAAGACAGGAGGCGGTGAGCAGTTCTTC; CDR3: CASSLKTGGGEQFF
D: .; size: many; V: TRBV5-1; J: TRBJ2-4; DNA: TGCGCCAGCAGCTCGGGTGAAGCCAAAAACATTCAGTACTTC; CDR3: CASSSGEAKNIQYF
D: .; size: many; V: TRBV24-1; J: TRBJ1-2; DNA: TGTGCCACCCCGTCGGACCTGCCTCCGGGGGGCGCCAACTATGGCTACACCTTC; CDR3: CATPSDLPPGGANYGYTF
D: TRBD2; size: many; V: TRBV7-8; J: TRBJ2-1; DNA: TGTGCCAGCAGACCATTAGCGGGAGGGCTTATTGAGCAGTTCTTC; CDR3: CASRPLAGGLIEQFF
D: TRBD1; size: few; V: TRBV7-6; J: TRBJ2-7; DNA: TGTGCCAGCAGCTTCTCCGGGACAGCGTGGACGGAGCAGTACTTC; CDR3: CASSFSGTAWTEQYF
D: TRBD2; size: many; V: TRBV7-8; J: TRBJ2-1; DNA: TGTGCCAGCAGCTTAATCCAGGGACTAGCGGTTTTTAACAATGAGCAGTTCTTC; CDR3: CASSLIQGLAVFNNEQFF
D: .; size: many; V: TRBV11-2; J: TRBJ2-1; DNA: TGTGCCAGCAGTTTGGCCGTCAATGAGCAGTTCTTC; CDR3: CASSLAVNEQFF
D: .; size: few; V: TRBV12-3/TRBV12-4; J: TRBJ2-2; DNA: TGTGCCAGCAGTTTAAGGGCCACCGGGGAGCTGTTTTTT; CDR3: CASSLRATGELFF
D: .; size: many; V: TRBV18; J: TRBJ2-5; DNA: TGTGCCAGCTCCATCAGACCCTTGGAGACCCAGTACTTC; CDR3: CASSIRPLETQYF
D: .; size: many; V: TRBV18; J: TRBJ1-4; DNA: TGTGCCAGCTCACCTTCTCACCCCAATGAAAAACTGTTTTTT; CDR3: CASSPSHPNEKLFF
D: .; size: many; V: TRBV7-9; J: TRBJ2-1; DNA: TGTGCCAGCAGCTTAGAGGGGGGATGGTACAATGAGCAGTTCTTC; CDR3: CASSLEGGWYNEQFF
D: .; size: .; V: TRBV6-1; J: TRBJ1-2; DNA: TGTGCCAGCAGTGAAGCCCTATCTCCGGAAGACCTCAATGGCTACACCTTC; CDR3: CASSEALSPEDLNGYTF
D: TRBD2; size: .; V: TRBV11-2; J: TRBJ2-1; DNA: TGTGCCAGCAGCCGGACTAGCGGCCTCAACAGGGAGCAGTTCTTC; CDR3: CASSRTSGLNREQFF
D: TRBD2; size: many; V: TRBV6-9; J: TRBJ2-1; DNA: TGTGCCAGCAGTTACTCTTTGTTAGCGGGAGAATCGGGTAATGAGCAGTTCTTC; CDR3: CASSYSLLAGESGNEQFF
D: .; size: many; V: TRBV27; J: TRBJ2-3; DNA: TGTGCCAGCAGTACAGGTTTTAGCACAGATACGCAGTATTTT; CDR3: CASSTGFSTDTQYF
D: TRBD2; size: many; V: TRBV13; J: TRBJ2-5; DNA: TGTGCCAGCAGCGCGGGGACTAGCGGGAGCGAGACCCAGTACTTC; CDR3: CASSAGTSGSETQYF
D: TRBD2; size: many; V: TRBV28; J: TRBJ2-2; DNA: TGTGCCAGCAGAACAGTGGGACTACCCAACACCGGGGAGCTGTTTTTT; CDR3: CASRTVGLPNTGELFF
D: .; size: many; V: TRBV27; J: TRBJ2-2; DNA: TGTGCCAGCAGTCAAGTTAGCTTGACCGGGGAGCTGTTTTTT; CDR3: CASSQVSLTGELFF
D: .; size: many; V: TRBV9; J: TRBJ2-7; DNA: TGTGCCAGCAGCGACGGGGTGGTGCGTTCTATTTACGAGCAGTACTTC; CDR3: CASSDGVVRSIYEQYF
D: .; size: many; V: TRBV7-9; J: TRBJ2-1; DNA: TGTGCCAGCAGCCCCCAGGCAGATGAGCAGTTCTTC; CDR3: CASSPQADEQFF
D: .; size: many; V: TRBV27; J: TRBJ2-1; DNA: TGTGCCAGCAGTTACTCCCGCTCCTACAATGAGCAGTTCTTC; CDR3: CASSYSRSYNEQFF
D: TRBD2; size: many; V: TRBV11-2; J: TRBJ2-1; DNA: TGTGCCAGCAGCTCCACTAGCGGGAGATTGAATGAGCAGTTCTTC; CDR3: CASSSTSGRLNEQFF
D: .; size: .; V: TRBV7-9; J: TRBJ2-1; DNA: TGTGCCAGCAGCCCTGATCCGAGGGAGCAGTTCTTC; CDR3: CASSPDPREQFF
D: .; size: .; V: TRBV5-1; J: TRBJ2-1; DNA: TGCGCCAGCAGATTGGAGGGGGGCGTCAATGAGCAGTTCTTC; CDR3: CASRLEGGVNEQFF
D: .; size: .; V: TRBV5-1; J: TRBJ1-3; DNA: TGCGCCAGCAGCACCGACAACTCTGGAAACACCATATATTTT; CDR3: CASSTDNSGNTIYF
D: TRBD2; size: many; V: TRBV7-2; J: TRBJ2-5; DNA: TGTGCCAGCAGCTTATCTCTAGCGGGAGGGCCAGAGACCCAGTACTTC; CDR3: CASSLSLAGGPETQYF
D: TRBD1; size: .; V: TRBV5-5; J: TRBJ1-5; DNA: TGCGCCAGCAGCTTGGGTGGGCAGGGGGCAAATCAGCCCCAGCATTTT; CDR3: CASSLGGQGANQPQHF
D: TRBD2; size: many; V: TRBV12-3/TRBV12-4; J: TRBJ2-1; DNA: TGTGCCAGCAGCTTGCAGAAGGGGGGTAGCGGGAGGGCCCTGTACAATGAGCAGTTCTTC; CDR3: CASSLQKGGSGRALYNEQFF
D: .; size: few; V: TRBV28; J: TRBJ1-5; DNA: TGTGCCAGCATTGCCTTTGGTCAGCCCCAGCATTTT; CDR3: CASIAFGQPQHF
D: .; size: many; V: TRBV27; J: TRBJ2-3; DNA: TGTGCCAGCAGTTCCGTTAGCACAGATACGCAGTATTTT; CDR3: CASSSVSTDTQYF
D: .; size: many; V: TRBV28; J: TRBJ1-1; DNA: TGTGCCAGCAGTTTGTCGGAACCCGCAGCTTTCTTT; CDR3: CASSLSEPAAFF
D: .; size: few; V: TRBV6-1; J: TRBJ2-7; DNA: TGTGCCAGCAGTGAAGCTTCCGGGGGCGAGCAGTACTTC; CDR3: CASSEASGGEQYF
D: TRBD2; size: many; V: TRBV6-5; J: TRBJ2-3; DNA: TGTGCCAGCAGTTACTTAGCGGGAAGGTCCTCAGATACGCAGTATTTT; CDR3: CASSYLAGRSSDTQYF
D: TRBD1; size: few; V: TRBV5-1; J: TRBJ1-2; DNA: TGCGCCAGCAGCTCCGAGGGGACAGGGGGCGCCTATGGCTACACCTTC; CDR3: CASSSEGTGGAYGYTF
D: TRBD1; size: .; V: TRBV29-1; J: TRBJ1-2; DNA: TGCAGCGTTGAAGAGGGAAGGGGGACAGGCTTCGGGGGCTACACCTTC; CDR3: CSVEEGRGTGFGGYTF